The 31 T cell receptor beta chains in this list originate from one sample, sequenced in a study of blood T cell repertoires in COVID-19. Sequenced by immunoSEQ multiplex PCR; TCRdb stores in-frame clones only, minus some. The profile shows 250,000 to 350,000 clones, approximately 90% of them singletons. The sequenced sample consisted of peripheral blood. Source of these receptors: a woman in her twenties or thirties with active or convalescent COVID-19.

CDR3 protein: CASSRHFGVRQGANTGELFF. The DNA of the CDR3 is TGTGCCAGCAGCCGCCATTTTGGGGTCCGACAGGGGGCAAACACCGGGGAGCTGTTTTTT. The chain recombines TRBV14 with TRBJ2-2; 10 nucleotides agree with TRBD1. The CDR3 has 20 amino acids. Germline trimming cut 4 bases from V and 2 bases from J; bases unmatched to any gene: 16. From germline, CDR1 is SGHDN and CDR2 FVKESK.

This rearrangement joins TRBV6-5 to TRBJ2-4; 15 bases map to TRBD2. Germline V CDR1 and CDR2: MNHEY, SVGAGI. The V segment lost 4 bases and the J segment 5 bases; nucleotides outside the gene matches: 3. This CDR3 is 16 amino acids long. This chain's CDR3 is CASSSGLAGGQNIQYF. The CDR3 DNA reads TGTGCCAGCAGTTCGGGACTAGCGGGGGGCCAAAACATTCAGTACTTC.

The V and J genes are TRBV10-3 and TRBJ1-3, with TRBD1 matching 8 bases. Germline CDR1 is ENHRY and CDR2 is SYGVKD. This CDR3 contains 13 residues. V lost 7 bases, J lost 7 bases, and 6 bases stayed unmatched. The CDR3 bases are TGTGCCATCAAAGGGACAGGAGATAACACCATATATTTT. It encodes CAIKGTGDNTIYF.

The chain links TRBV18 to TRBJ1-1; TRBD1 matches at 12 bases. The V gene end was trimmed by 3 bases and the J gene end by 4 bases; junction bases not matched to a gene: 6. The CDR3 length is 16 residues. Looked up from germline, CDR1 is KGHSH and CDR2 is LQKENI. This CDR3 reads CASSPGTGGWGTEAFF. The CDR3 region has the DNA TGTGCCAGCTCACCGGGGACAGGGGGCTGGGGCACTGAAGCTTTCTTT. The variable domain in full, completed from reference TRBV18 and TRBJ1-1, reads NAGVMQNPRHLVRRRGQEARLRCSPMKGHSHVYWYRQLPEEGLKFMVYLQKENIIDESGMPKERFSAEFPKEGPSILRIQQVVRGDSAAYFCASSPGTGGWGTEAFFGQGTRLTVV.

The chain employs TRBV12-3 or TRBV12-4 and TRBJ1-4; 7 positions match TRBD1. With V trimmed by 8 bases and J by 3 bases, 3 bases remained unmatched. The CDR3 has 13 residues. The CDR3 is CASRDSPNEKLFF. The CDR3 coding sequence is TGTGCCAGCCGGGACAGCCCTAATGAAAAACTGTTTTTT.

The chain uses TRBV19 and TRBJ1-3; D ambiguous. The germline V and J ends were trimmed by 7 bases and 0 bases, with 10 bases remaining between them. CDR3 length equals 14 residues. Germline V gene data show CDR1 as LNHDA and CDR2 as SQIVND (reference sequence). The CDR3: CASTGRSSGNTIYF. The CDR3, as DNA: TGTGCCAGTACCGGCCGGAGCTCTGGAAACACCATATATTTT. Using reference TRBV19 and TRBJ1-3 for the parts outside the CDR3, the full variable domain is DGGITQSPKYLFRKEGQNVTLSCEQNLNHDAMYWYRQDPGQGLRLIYYSQIVNDFQKGDIAEGYSVSREKKESFPLTVTSAQKNPTAFYLCASTGRSSGNTIYFGEGSWLTVV.

V gene TRBV21-1 combines with J gene TRBJ1-1; the D call TRBD1 from the table was never checked on the DNA. TRBV21-1 is designated a pseudogene. The CDR3 is 15 amino acids. The DNA for the CDR3 is TGTGCCAGCAGCAAAAATGGGGACAGGCGACGAGAAGCTTTCTTT. It encodes CASSKNGDRRREAFF.

The rearrangement uses TRBV7-9 and TRBJ1-1, with no clear D. The CDR3 has 14 amino acids. The V end lost 1 base, the J end lost 1 base, and 7 bases lay between the germline ends. Per germline, CDR1 SEHNR and CDR2 FQNEAQ (reference sequence). Written as DNA, the CDR3 is TGTGCCAGCAGCTTAGTGAAGAGGAACACTGAAGCTTTCTTT. Its protein is CASSLVKRNTEAFF.

The chain couples TRBV5-1 to TRBJ1-5, with 7 bases aligning to TRBD1. The trim removed 4 bases at V and 1 base at J, leaving 5 bases unmatched. Germline V lookup: CDR1 SGHRS, CDR2 YFSETQ. The CDR3 contains 15 residues. CDR3 protein: CASSPQGGSNQPQHF. The CDR3 nucleotides read TGCGCCAGCAGCCCCCAGGGGGGCAGCAATCAGCCCCAGCATTTT.

The V and J genes are TRBV19 and TRBJ2-1, with 8 bases fitting TRBD2. The CDR3 totals 16 residues. V was clipped by 1 base and J by 8 bases; unmatched bases: 10. Germline CDR1 LNHDA, CDR2 SQIVND (reference sequence). The CDR3 loop is CASSIASGGAIDEQFF. Here the CDR3 DNA reads TGTGCCAGTAGTATAGCTTCCGGGGGGGCCATAGATGAGCAGTTCTTC.

This chain links TRBV7-5 with TRBJ1-2; the table's D gene call, TRBD1, was not cross checked with the DNA. TRBV7-5 is marked as a pseudogene. The CDR3 spans 15 residues. The CDR3 is CARSKTGGLLGGYTF. CDR3 coding DNA: TGTGCCAGAAGCAAAACAGGGGGCCTCCTGGGTGGCTACACCTTC.

The V and J genes are TRBV6-5 and TRBJ1-2; D may be TRBD1 (5 bases). The V gene lost 6 bases and the J gene lost 2 bases, with 16 bases spanning the gap. Per germline, CDR1 MNHEY and CDR2 SVGAGI. This CDR3 region has 15 residues. The CDR3 loop reads CASSPVQANNYGYTF. CDR3 DNA: TGTGCCAGCAGCCCCGTACAGGCAAACAACTATGGCTACACCTTC.

The chain has TRBV5-8 and TRBJ2-7; a weak D match, TRBD1 (6 bases). The CDR3 is 14 amino acids. Germline V gene lookup returns CDR1 SGHTS and CDR2 YDEGEE. V was shortened by 2 bases and J by 1 base, with 10 bases between the two germline ends. CDR3 sequence (DNA): TGTGCCAGCAGCTTCAGGGGTTGGTCCTACGAGCAGTACTTC. It encodes CASSFRGWSYEQYF.

The V gene is TRBV7-9, the J gene TRBJ2-5, with TRBD2 matching 14 bases. The CDR3 sequence is 16 residues long. J gave up 4 bases and V 0 bases, and 1 base lay outside the gene matches. Germline CDR1 SEHNR, CDR2 FQNEAQ (reference sequence). CDR3 nucleotide sequence: TGTGCCAGCAGCTTAGCGGGACTAGCGGGGGTAGAGACCCAGTACTTC. The encoded protein is CASSLAGLAGVETQYF. The whole variable domain, filled in from reference TRBV7-9 and TRBJ2-5, reads DTGVSQNPRHKITKRGQNVTFRCDPISEHNRLYWYRQTLGQGPEFLTYFQNEAQLEKSRLLSDRFSAERPKGSFSTLEIQRTEQGDSAMYLCASSLAGLAGVETQYFGPGTRLLVL.

The chain joins TRBV18 to TRBJ1-1, with 7 nucleotides matching TRBD1. V lost 6 bases, J lost 0 bases, and 10 bases stayed unmatched. The CDR3 totals 16 residues. Per germline, CDR1 KGHSH and CDR2 LQKENI. CDR3 in amino acids: CASSPDRRGVNTEAFF. The CDR3 nucleotides read TGTGCCAGCTCGCCGGACAGGAGGGGGGTGAACACTGAAGCTTTCTTT.

The rearrangement uses TRBV6-1 and TRBJ1-5, with 8 bases aligning to TRBD1. Germline V lookup: CDR1 MNHNS, CDR2 SASEGT. The CDR3 is 15 residues long. With 1 base clipped from V and 2 bases from J, the junction kept 1 base outside the gene matches. As DNA, the CDR3 is TGTGCCAGCAGTGAAGTGACAGGGGGCAATCAGCCCCAGCATTTT. This gives the protein CASSEVTGGNQPQHF.

The chain is built from TRBV18 and TRBJ1-2; TRBD1 aligns across 7 bases. The trim removed 5 bases at V and 2 bases at J, leaving 8 bases unmatched. The germline CDR1 and CDR2 sequences are KGHSH and LQKENI. The CDR3 consists of 15 residues. The CDR3 coding sequence is TGTGCCAGCTCATTACAAGGGGGCAGCAACTATGGCTACACCTTC. Its protein product is CASSLQGGSNYGYTF.

J is TRBJ1-3 and V is TRBV7-2, with D unresolved. Trimming cost V 5 bases and J 0 bases, with 11 bases left between them. Germline CDR1 is SGHTA and CDR2 is FQGNSA. The CDR3 extends over 15 amino acids. The CDR3: CASSPGGNSGNTIYF. The CDR3 bases are TGTGCCAGCAGCCCCGGAGGGAACTCTGGAAACACCATATATTTT.

The chain couples TRBV19 to TRBJ1-5; no firm D call. Germline lookup yields CDR1 LNHDA and CDR2 SQIVND (reference sequence). V was cut by 1 base and J by 7 bases, with 5 bases left in between. This CDR3 is 12 amino acids long. The CDR3 region has the DNA TGTGCCAGTAGTATAGGTCTCCAGCCCCAGCATTTT. This gives the protein CASSIGLQPQHF.

In nucleotides, the CDR3 is TGTGCCAGCAGCCAAAGCGGGGGCCTAAATGAGCAGTTCTTC. It specifies CASSQSGGLNEQFF. The chain joins TRBV7-3 to TRBJ2-1; 8 bases fit TRBD2. The CDR3 has 14 residues. With V trimmed by 5 bases and J by 7 bases, 7 bases remained unmatched. Looked up from germline, CDR1 is SGHTA and CDR2 is FQGTGA.

This rearrangement joins TRBV7-2 to TRBJ1-3; TRBD1 is a possible D gene (6 bases). This CDR3 is built from 14 residues. V was shortened by 5 bases and J by 2 bases, with 10 bases between the two germline ends. The V gene's germline CDR1 is SGHTA and CDR2 FQGNSA. The chain's CDR3 is CASSHGTTGNTIYF. As DNA, the CDR3 is TGTGCCAGCAGCCACGGGACAACTGGAAACACCATATATTTT.

For the CDR3, the DNA is TGTGCCAGCAGTTCGGGACAGGGATATGAAAAACTGTTTTTT. It codes for CASSSGQGYEKLFF. The rearrangement links TRBV25-1 to TRBJ1-4; 9 bases align to TRBD1. Trimming took 5 bases from V and 6 from J; bases not matched to a gene: 4. Germline V lookup: CDR1 MGHDK, CDR2 SYGVNS. The CDR3 has 14 residues.

This chain connects TRBV6-5 to TRBJ1-2; 7 bases align to TRBD1. V lost 7 bases to trimming and J lost 4 bases; unmatched junction nucleotides: 9. The CDR3 has 14 residues. Germline-derived CDR1 and CDR2 are MNHEY and SVGAGI. The CDR3 sequence: CASIALGQTYGYTF. Here the CDR3 DNA reads TGTGCCAGCATTGCTCTGGGACAGACCTATGGCTACACCTTC.

The gene calls are TRBV7-2 and TRBJ1-2; possibly TRBD1 for D (5 bases). V shed 5 bases and J shed 9 bases, with 16 bases lying between them. The germline V gene encodes CDR1 SGHTA and CDR2 FQGNSA. The CDR3 sequence is 13 residues long. The CDR3 bases are TGTGCCAGCAGCCATCGCGCTAAGGACAGCTACACCTTC. Its translation is CASSHRAKDSYTF.

J is TRBJ1-5 and V is TRBV6-2 or TRBV6-3; 7 bases agree with TRBD1. The CDR3 runs 17 residues. From germline, CDR1 is MNHEY and CDR2 SVGEGT. Unmatched junction bases numbered 15, after V lost 6 bases and J lost 4 bases. The CDR3 region has the DNA TGTGCCAGCAGCCCTTTAGCCGGGACAGTGCTTAATCAGCCCCAGCATTTT. It encodes CASSPLAGTVLNQPQHF.

This clone was detected once. The chain recombines TRBV5-6 with TRBJ1-4, with no clear D. This CDR3 has 14 amino acids. Germline CDR1 is SGHDT and CDR2 is YYEEEE. V lost 0 bases and J 7 bases, leaving 10 bases between the germline ends. The CDR3 nucleotides are TGTGCCAGCAGCTTGGTGAGACTTGGTGAAAAACTGTTTTTT. Protein product: CASSLVRLGEKLFF.

The rearrangement links TRBV28 to TRBJ1-1, with 8 positions matching TRBD1. J lost 2 bases, V lost 6 bases, and 8 bases had no gene match. From germline, CDR1 is MDHEN and CDR2 SYDVKM. There are 15 residues in the CDR3. The DNA of the CDR3 is TGTGCCAGCAGCGAAAACAGGGGGATAAACACTGAAGCTTTCTTT. Its translation is CASSENRGINTEAFF. Looking up the rest from reference TRBV28 and TRBJ1-1 gives the full variable domain: DVKVTQSSRYLVKRTGEKVFLECVQDMDHENMFWYRQDPGLGLRLIYFSYDVKMKEKGDIPEGYSVSREKKERFSLILESASTNQTSMYLCASSENRGINTEAFFGQGTRLTVV.

This clone has only one observation. This rearrangement joins TRBV27 to TRBJ2-3, with D perhaps matching TRBD1 (6 bases). CDR1 is MNHEY, CDR2 SMNVEV, per germline (reference sequence). V lost 5 bases and J 0 bases, leaving 15 bases between the germline ends. The CDR3 is 16 residues long. The CDR3 spells CASSKNREISTDTQYF. The CDR3, as DNA: TGTGCCAGCAGTAAAAACAGGGAAATTAGCACAGATACGCAGTATTTT.

This chain links TRBV24-1 with TRBJ1-6; 7 bases line up with TRBD1. Unmatched junction bases numbered 6, after V lost 11 bases and J lost 3 bases. CDR3 size: 14 residues. Germline values: CDR1 KGHDR, CDR2 SFDVKD. In nucleotides, the CDR3 is TGTGCCATCCAGGGGGACGGCTATAATTCACCCCTCCACTTT. This gives the protein CAIQGDGYNSPLHF.

The rearrangement uses TRBV19 and TRBJ1-2; perhaps TRBD1 as D (5 bases). CDR3 size: 12 residues. Germline CDR1 and CDR2: LNHDA and SQIVND (reference sequence). V lost 7 bases and J lost 8, with 14 bases in between. CDR3 DNA sequence: TGTGCCAGTAAAAGGGGCCTAGAGGGCTACACCTTC. Amino acids: CASKRGLEGYTF.

This clone was counted only a few times. J is TRBJ1-2 and V is TRBV30; D possibly corresponds to TRBD1 (5 bases). This CDR3 is built from 13 residues. V was pared by 6 bases and J by 5 bases, with 16 bases between. Germline CDR1 and CDR2: GTSNPN and SVGIG (reference sequence). This chain's CDR3 is CACPQTATYGYTF. The CDR3 nucleotides read TGTGCCTGCCCTCAGACAGCGACTTATGGCTACACCTTC.